This T cell receptor beta chain was obtained from a study of T-cell memory formation after mild COVID-19. Study-wide results and caveats: Clones shrinking from day 15 to 85 showed even CD4/CD8 mixes; later expanders tilted CD4+. Nothing confirmed that second-wave clones peaking on day 37 were specific for SARS-CoV-2. The study found contracting CD4+ clones mainly in CM and EM and contracting CD8+ clones in EMRA.

Trimming took off 8 bases at V and 6 bases at J, with 11 bases between the two ends. This CDR3 has 11 residues. Germline V gene sequence: CDR1 SNHLY, CDR2 FYNNEI. 5'RACE primed at constant segments yielded TCR alpha and TCR beta cDNA libraries bearing sample barcodes and UMIs. One entry per CDR3 protein results from TCRdb running MiXCR on the 5' RACE reads. Among around 340,000 distinct CDR3 sequences listed, around 15% were seen once. This clonotype was seen a few times. Its antigen is unidentified. Material: PBMCs or a T cell subset sorted from them (not recorded which). This chain joins TRBV2 and TRBJ2-7; the D is unclear. This receptor was taken from a man aged 18-30 years who had mild COVID-19 (a few samples of this study predate the infection). Cell type and time point are not known. CDR3 nucleotides: TGTGCCAGCTCCCCGCAGGCCGAGCAGTACTTC. Translation: CASSPQAEQYF.